The source of this T cell receptor beta chain is a study of CD8 T cells in ankylosing spondylitis. Overall study results and limits: The authors reported significant enrichment of disease-linked clones in matched ankylosing spondylitis synovial fluid. Eight or nine highly homologous variants formed a TCR beta motif that appeared characteristic of ankylosing spondylitis blood.

Generation of TCR beta libraries employed quantitative 5'-RACE incorporating molecular barcodes. TCRdb re-called the 5' RACE reads with MiXCR, one entry per CDR3 protein. Seen here are around 490,000 distinct CDR3 sequences, roughly 5.3% observed once, and the top ten hold roughly 3.2%. This clonotype was observed many times. What it binds is unknown. The length of the CDR3 is 16 residues. V lost 4 bases to trimming and J lost 5 bases, with 18 bases between them. The germline V gene has CDR1 SGHRS and CDR2 YFSETQ. This clonotype was sampled from a male donor with ankylosing spondylitis. The chain couples TRBV5-1 to TRBJ2-2, with D tentatively TRBD1 (5 bases). Sequenced: blood, either unsorted or a sorted T cell fraction (not recorded which). CDR3 loop: CASSLAGLLKTGELFF. The CDR3 DNA sequence: TGCGCCAGCAGCCTGGCAGGGCTCCTCAAAACCGGGGAGCTGTTTTTT.